This T cell receptor (beta chain) was captured by sequencing in a study of molecular identifiers for immune sequencing clone quantification. In the case of this clonotype: Since a much larger clone is just one base distant, this may be a read error.

Sorted naive CD8 T cells were those defined as CD8+CD4-CCR7+CD45RA+. TCRdb itself ran the PCR reads through MiXCR, one entry per CDR3 protein. The sample records some 650,000 distinct CDR3 sequences, roughly 21% being singletons. Looked up from germline, CDR1 is MNHEY and CDR2 is SMNVEV (reference sequence). This CDR3 comprises 13 residues. Trimming took off 3 bases at V and 6 bases at J, with 11 bases between the two ends. Sequenced input: naive CD8+ T cells from blood, with Jurkat cell RNA spiked in. Sample subset: FACS-sorted CD8+CD4-CCR7+CD45RA+ naive T cells. The rearrangement joins TRBV27 to TRBJ1-1; no definite D call. This receptor was obtained from a human donor in good health. Some libraries in this study had Jurkat cell RNA spiked in. The CDR3 sequence is CASSLSGPAEAFF. The CDR3 nucleotides read TGTGCCAGCAGTTTGAGTGGACCCGCTGAAGCTTTCTTT.